This entry features one TCR beta chain sequence. The data were obtained in a study of blood T cell repertoires in COVID-19. Study overall: COVID-19 samples collected from the United States, Italy and Spain covered acute and convalescent phases. PBMCs, B-cell-depleted T cells, or T cells were the source of the cDNA or gDNA that made up the material.

Original processing methods: Using reference gene primer amplification, nucleated cell counts were estimated. The table came from immunoSEQ multiplex PCR; TCRdb's copy has only in-frame clones and leaves some out. V, J and clone size reflect that table, while D and trimming were determined from the DNA. This table holds 84,000 or so clones, 80% found once. The CDR3 sequence is 14 residues long. Trimming removed 0 bases from V and 3 bases from J; junction bases left unmatched: 1. Germline values: CDR1 MNHNY, CDR2 SVGAGI (reference sequence). The V gene is TRBV6-6, the J gene TRBJ2-5; 7 nucleotides match TRBD2. This TCR came from a middle-aged woman with active or convalescent COVID-19. The sequenced sample consisted of peripheral blood. DNA of the CDR3: TGTGCCAGCAGTTACTCTGGGACTAAAGAGACCCAGTACTTC. It specifies CASSYSGTKETQYF.